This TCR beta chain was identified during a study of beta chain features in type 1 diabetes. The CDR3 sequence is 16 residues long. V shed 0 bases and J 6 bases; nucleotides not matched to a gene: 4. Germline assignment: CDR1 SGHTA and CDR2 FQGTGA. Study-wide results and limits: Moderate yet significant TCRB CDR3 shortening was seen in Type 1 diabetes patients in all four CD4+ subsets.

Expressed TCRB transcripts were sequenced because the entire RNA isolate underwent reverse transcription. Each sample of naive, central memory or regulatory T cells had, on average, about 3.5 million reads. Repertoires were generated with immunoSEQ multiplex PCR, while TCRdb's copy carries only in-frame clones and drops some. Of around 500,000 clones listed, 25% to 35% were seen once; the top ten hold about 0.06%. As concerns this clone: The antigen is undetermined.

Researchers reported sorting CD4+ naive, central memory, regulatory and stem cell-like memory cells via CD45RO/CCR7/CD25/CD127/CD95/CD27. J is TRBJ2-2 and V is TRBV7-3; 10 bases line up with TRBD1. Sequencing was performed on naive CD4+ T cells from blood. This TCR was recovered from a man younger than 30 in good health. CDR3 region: CASSLTPGQGPGELFF. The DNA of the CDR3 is TGTGCCAGCAGCTTAACCCCGGGACAGGGGCCCGGGGAGCTGTTTTTT.